This T cell receptor (beta chain) was sequenced in a study of cytotoxic CD8 clonotypes in ibrutinib-treated CLL. About the research overall: Partial responses totalled approximately 25 and complete responses 2; after median around six years, around 14 remained remitted and about twelve progressed. Overall study findings and caveats: Clonality increased with ibrutinib response but returned toward baseline at progression. Starting clonality was above that of age-matched healthy donors and tracked circulating CD8+ T-cell counts. There were differences in sampling times between sustained-remission and progressing patients.

Libraries were prepared by immunoSEQ multiplex PCR; TCRdb keeps only in-frame clonotypes and omits some of them. The data contain approximately 170,000 clones, 70% to 90% of them seen just once; the ten biggest clones take up over 2.5%. Concerning this clone: Its antigen is currently unknown.

This receptor was taken from a human donor with chronic lymphocytic leukemia. Sequencing used PBMCs, obtained at disease progression, from a patient treated with ibrutinib.

The CDR3 coding sequence is TGTGCCACCAGCAACAGGGGCGACATTCAGCCCCAGCATTTT. It is translated as CATSNRGDIQPQHF. The rearrangement links TRBV15 to TRBJ1-5; 7 bases match TRBD1. This CDR3 comprises 14 residues. J was trimmed by 6 bases and V by 4 bases; bases with no gene match: 6. Germline V CDR1 and CDR2: LNHNV, YYDKDF (reference sequence).